This T cell receptor beta chain was captured by sequencing in a study of blood T cells in healthy people across ages. The CDR3 totals 14 residues. CDR1 is SGHRS, CDR2 YFSETQ, per germline. Trimming left V 3 bases short and J 4 bases short, with 14 bases between. Together with a sample-barcoded 5' primer, a J-beta primer mix was included in a second PCR lasting about 7 to 12 cycles. Each CDR3 protein gets one entry after TCRdb re-called the 5' RACE reads with MiXCR. The data contain roughly 560,000 distinct CDR3 sequences, 24% of them singletons. These data were likewise used in another study, on T cells of mothers and their children. Turning to that study: Each donor was one of three healthy Caucasian mothers or one of their six children. Similar effects of thymic selection on TCR recombination output were recorded in related and unrelated pairs.

The J gene is TRBJ2-7, the V gene TRBV5-1; D is possibly TRBD2 (5 bases). The specimen sequenced was blood. The receptor was derived from a boy younger than 18 in good health. The chain's CDR3 is CASSYGRDGYEQYF. The DNA for the CDR3 is TGCGCCAGCAGCTATGGACGGGATGGGTACGAGCAGTACTTC.